Sequencing of this T cell receptor (beta chain) was carried out in a study of T cells in Graves' hyperthyroidism and ophthalmopathy. Criteria for exclusion of patients were uncontrolled infection, other autoimmune disease, pregnancy or lactation. The investigators amplified TCR beta CDR3 regions from RNA transcripts. The HTBI set primed first-round TCR CDR3 RT-PCR. MiXCR, applied by TCRdb to the multiplex PCR reads, yields one record per CDR3 protein. Among approximately 690,000 distinct CDR3 sequences, about 20% were seen once, and the ten largest hold 34%. CDR1 is MNHEY and CDR2 is SMNVEV in the germline V gene (reference sequence). V was pared by 2 bases and J by 3 bases, with 5 bases between. This CDR3 is built from 14 residues.

The receptor was isolated from a young man with Graves' ophthalmopathy. J is TRBJ1-6 and V is TRBV27; D gene unclear. The sequencing input was blood. CDR3 region: CASSLGGYNSPLHF. The CDR3 DNA reads TGTGCCAGCAGTTTAGGTGGCTATAATTCACCCCTCCACTTT.